The rows below give T cell receptor beta chains drawn from one sample of a study of T cells after yellow fever vaccination. Using its own MiXCR run on the 5' RACE reads, TCRdb lists one record per CDR3 protein. Of 350,000 to 450,000 distinct CDR3 sequences listed, around 6.5% were seen once; the top ten hold about 15%. Source: PBMCs, taken 5 days after the yellow fever booster vaccination. These TCRs come from a man younger than 40 who received the YFV17D yellow fever vaccine. CDR3s include the opening cysteine and the closing phenylalanine or tryptophan. Rows may omit the clone size; those that give it use once, few, many or a size class.

v_call,j_call,clone_size,cdr3_aa
TRBV6-5,TRBJ2-1,.,CASSYVSGITYNEQFF
TRBV7-9,TRBJ2-7,many,CASSFTVAGNLNEQYF
TRBV20-1,TRBJ2-1,few,CSASAGRVSYNEQFF
TRBV12-3/TRBV12-4,TRBJ2-7,few,CASAEAGTYEQYF
TRBV7-6,TRBJ2-5,few,CASSFPSTSAGRGYQETQYF
TRBV7-2,TRBJ2-4,many,CASSFPTGTQNIQYF
TRBV12-3/TRBV12-4,TRBJ2-1,many,CASSLARGEQFF
TRBV5-6,TRBJ2-7,.,CAMSVGGTTGSRYEQYF
TRBV15,TRBJ2-7,many,CATSSPGQGYYEQYF
TRBV24-1,TRBJ1-1,few,CATTGQGNTEAFF
TRBV5-6,TRBJ2-2,many,CASSLAGELFF
TRBV19,TRBJ2-2,few,CASCPGPYTGELFF
TRBV27,TRBJ2-1,many,CASSFRREGRGNEQFF
TRBV29-1,TRBJ2-7,.,CSVRAGVAYEQYF
TRBV11-2,TRBJ2-2,many,CASSLTARGTVSGGELFF
TRBV5-1,TRBJ2-2,.,CASSSLASGTGELFF
TRBV9,TRBJ2-1,many,CASSVLPGDTVEQFF
TRBV4-3,TRBJ2-1,many,CASSPLGVGLAGGREQFF
TRBV18,TRBJ1-5,.,CASSLQNTPQHF
TRBV7-9,TRBJ2-7,.,CASEGLAGGPDYEQYF
TRBV6-1,TRBJ2-2,many,CASRDNPGTGELFF
TRBV10-3,TRBJ2-1,many,CAISEDRAGAGGHNEQFF
TRBV20-1,TRBJ2-1,many,CSALSGRARNEQFF
TRBV29-1,TRBJ1-2,.,CSVEVDRRRGYTF
TRBV7-8,TRBJ1-1,many,CASLFRKNTEAFF
TRBV5-5,TRBJ1-5,few,CASSGGTGRSNQPQHF
TRBV24-1,TRBJ2-3,.,CATSDPPASGRDTQYF
TRBV6-1,TRBJ2-7,many,CASSEAIGKRSYEQYF
TRBV11-2,TRBJ2-1,.,CASSHLSGRSFNEQFF
TRBV20-1,TRBJ2-5,few,CSASSRAETQYF
TRBV7-6,TRBJ2-7,many,CASSPTGTSGTEQYF
TRBV6-6,TRBJ2-1,many,CAGERESNEQFF
TRBV7-2,TRBJ2-5,.,CASSLKHGPPETQYF
TRBV6-1,TRBJ2-6,many,CASSPLNSGANVLTF
TRBV7-8,TRBJ1-1,few,CASRYRWGTTEAFF
TRBV11-2,TRBJ2-5,.,CASSSVEWDSVIQETQYF
TRBV29-1,TRBJ2-1,few,CSVAGTEIMREQFF
TRBV30,TRBJ2-1,few,CAFGGYNEQFF
TRBV20-1,TRBJ2-3,many,CSAVGEGTPHIDTQYF
TRBV19,TRBJ1-5,.,CASSIFGPYQPQHF
TRBV4-2,TRBJ2-7,.,CASSQGDHSYEQYF
TRBV11-2,TRBJ2-2,many,CASSYDSNPPGNTGELFF
TRBV27,TRBJ2-7,.,CASRHGGNEQYF
TRBV29-1,TRBJ2-1,.,CSVGGSSGRVDEQFF
TRBV7-2,TRBJ2-5,many,CASSSLGTGQETQYF
TRBV7-8,TRBJ1-5,.,CASSSTPTGNQHF
TRBV9,TRBJ2-2,few,CASSPQGDAYTGELFF